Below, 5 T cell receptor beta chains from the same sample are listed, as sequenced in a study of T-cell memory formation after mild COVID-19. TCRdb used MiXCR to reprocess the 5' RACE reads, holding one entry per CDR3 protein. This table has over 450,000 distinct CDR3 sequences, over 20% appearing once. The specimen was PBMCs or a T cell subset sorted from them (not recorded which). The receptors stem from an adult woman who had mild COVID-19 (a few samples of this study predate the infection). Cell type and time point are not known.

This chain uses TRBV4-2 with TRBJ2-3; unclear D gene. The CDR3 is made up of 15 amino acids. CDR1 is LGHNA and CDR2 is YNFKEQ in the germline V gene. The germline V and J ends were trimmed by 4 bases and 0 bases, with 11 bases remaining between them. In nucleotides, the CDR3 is TGTGCCAGCAGCCGGTCAGGAGCTAGCACAGATACGCAGTATTTT. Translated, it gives CASSRSGASTDTQYF.

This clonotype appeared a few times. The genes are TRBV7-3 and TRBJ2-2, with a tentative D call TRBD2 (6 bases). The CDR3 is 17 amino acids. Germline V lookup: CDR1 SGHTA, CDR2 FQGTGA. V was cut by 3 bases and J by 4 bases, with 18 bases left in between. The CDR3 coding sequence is TGTGCCAGCAGCTTCGGGGGAGTGGGGCCAGGCACCGGGGAGCTGTTTTTT. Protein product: CASSFGGVGPGTGELFF. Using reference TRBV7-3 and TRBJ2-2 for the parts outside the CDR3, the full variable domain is GAGVSQTPSNKVTEKGKYVELRCDPISGHTALYWYRQSLGQGPEFLIYFQGTGAADDSGLPNDRFFAVRPEGSVSTLKIQRTERGDSAVYLCASSFGGVGPGTGELFFGEGSRLTVL.

The CDR3 spells CASRQIDRDWTEAFF. CDR3 bases: TGCGCCAGCAGGCAGATCGACAGGGATTGGACTGAAGCTTTCTTT. The chain couples TRBV4-1 to TRBJ1-1; TRBD1 matches 7 bases. Germline V gene lookup returns CDR1 MGHRA and CDR2 YSYEKL. J was trimmed by 5 bases and V by 6 bases; bases with no gene match: 12. This CDR3 contains 15 residues.

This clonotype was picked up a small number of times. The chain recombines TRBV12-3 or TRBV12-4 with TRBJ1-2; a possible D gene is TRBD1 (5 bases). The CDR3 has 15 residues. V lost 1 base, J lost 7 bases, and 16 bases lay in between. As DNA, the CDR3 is TGTGCCAGCAGTTTAGGTTACCTTACGGGGGGTGGCTACACCTTC. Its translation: CASSLGYLTGGGYTF.

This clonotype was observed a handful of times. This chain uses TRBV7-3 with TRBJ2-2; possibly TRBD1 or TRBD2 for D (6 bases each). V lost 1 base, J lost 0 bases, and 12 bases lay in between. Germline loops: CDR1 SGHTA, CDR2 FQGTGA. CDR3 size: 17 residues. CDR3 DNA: TGTGCCAGCAGCTTAATGGGGGGCATCGCGAACACCGGGGAGCTGTTTTTT. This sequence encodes CASSLMGGIANTGELFF.